These T cell receptor beta chains were read from a single sample in a study of vaccination and CD4 T cells after COVID-19. These receptors' targets are unknown. TCRdb reanalysed the PCR reads using MiXCR and keeps one entry per CDR3 protein. The table includes more than 9,000 distinct CDR3 sequences, 60% detected once. Material: CD4+ T cells from blood, cultured in vitro. Receptor source: a human donor who had recovered from COVID-19. The CDR3 runs from the conserved cysteine through the conserved F or W. Fields, in order: clone size, V gene, D gene, J gene, CDR3 protein, CDR3 DNA. D genes are given only for firm matches. The size field is filled for only some rows; it gives once, few, many or a size class.

-	TRBV28	TRBD1	TRBJ2-1	CASHEQGSSYNEQFF	TGTGCCAGTCACGAACAGGGGAGCTCCTACAATGAGCAGTTCTTC
-	TRBV7-3	-	TRBJ2-2	CASSALGSNTGELFF	TGTGCCAGCAGCGCACTCGGATCGAACACCGGGGAGCTGTTTTTT
-	TRBV28	TRBD2	TRBJ2-3	CASSSSRLAGGTDTQYF	TGTGCCAGCAGTTCGAGCCGACTAGCGGGAGGGACAGATACGCAGTATTTT
few	TRBV6-2/TRBV6-3	TRBD2	TRBJ2-3	CASRRTSYHTQYF	TGTGCCAGCAGGAGGACTAGTTACCATACGCAGTATTTT
-	TRBV7-9	-	TRBJ2-1	CASSLGVANEQFF	TGTGCCAGCAGCTTAGGGGTCGCCAATGAGCAGTTCTTC
-	TRBV7-2	TRBD2	TRBJ2-3	CASSLGLDTDTQYF	TGTGCCAGCAGCCTTGGACTAGACACAGATACGCAGTATTTT
-	TRBV21-1	-	TRBJ1-5	CASSKGGNQPQHF	TGTGCCAGCAGCAAAGGGGGCAATCAGCCCCAGCATTTT
few	TRBV7-2	-	TRBJ2-2	CASSLVGRTNTGELFF	TGTGCCAGCAGCTTAGTAGGGCGGACGAACACCGGGGAGCTGTTTTTT
once	TRBV11-3	-	TRBJ1-1	CASSQSFGTEAFF	TGTGCCAGCAGCCAGTCTTTTGGGACTGAAGCTTTCTTT
-	TRBV6-4	TRBD2	TRBJ2-3	CASSEGGRSLDTQYF	TGTGCCAGCAGTGAAGGCGGGAGGTCCTTGGATACGCAGTATTTT
-	TRBV6-1	-	TRBJ2-5	CASRLAGRLQETQYF	TGTGCCAGCAGGCTCGCCGGACGTCTCCAAGAGACCCAGTACTTC
few	TRBV15	TRBD2	TRBJ2-4	CATSSLAGQTLAKNIQYF	TGTGCCACCAGCTCCCTAGCGGGCCAAACTCTAGCCAAAAACATTCAGTACTTC
once	TRBV9	TRBD2	TRBJ2-1	CASSVGGSHYNEQFF	TGTGCCAGCAGCGTAGGCGGGAGCCACTACAATGAGCAGTTCTTC
-	TRBV19	TRBD1	TRBJ2-7	CASSADRGYEQYF	TGTGCCAGTAGTGCCGACAGGGGGTACGAGCAGTACTTC
-	TRBV7-3	TRBD2	TRBJ2-1	CASSLGSGSGNEQFF	TGTGCCAGCAGCTTAGGTAGCGGGAGTGGAAATGAGCAGTTCTTC
-	TRBV6-1	-	TRBJ1-1	CASSASLRGEAFF	TGTGCCAGCAGCGCCTCCTTGCGAGGTGAAGCTTTCTTT
-	TRBV25-1	-	TRBJ2-5	CASSDPYGLRGQETQYF	TGTGCCAGCAGTGACCCCTACGGGTTGCGGGGACAAGAGACCCAGTACTTC
-	TRBV5-5	TRBD1	TRBJ2-3	CASSRTGGAPDTQYF	TGTGCCAGCAGCCGGACAGGGGGGGCCCCAGATACGCAGTATTTT
-	TRBV10-3	TRBD2	TRBJ2-3	CAISVLRERSTDTQYF	TGTGCCATCAGTGTTTTGCGGGAGAGGAGCACAGATACGCAGTATTTT
-	TRBV30	-	TRBJ1-3	CAWSVRQGLVGVYF	TGTGCCTGGAGTGTTCGGCAGGGCCTCGTTGGTGTATATTTT
-	TRBV20-1	-	TRBJ1-6	CSARENHSPLHF	TGCAGTGCTAGAGAAAACCATTCACCCCTCCACTTT
few	TRBV7-9	TRBD2	TRBJ2-3	CASSQSPGGGRGTDTQYF	TGTGCCAGCAGCCAGAGTCCCGGGGGAGGGAGGGGCACAGATACGCAGTATTTT
once	TRBV6-4	-	TRBJ2-3	CASARTGDRDTQYF	TGTGCCAGCGCACGAACCGGGGATCGAGATACGCAGTATTTT
-	TRBV19	TRBD1	TRBJ1-4	CASSQGQGQRIEKLFF	TGTGCCAGTAGCCAAGGACAGGGGCAAAGGATTGAAAAACTGTTTTTT
few	TRBV5-1	TRBD2	TRBJ2-3	CASSLEGGRGDTQYF	TGCGCCAGCAGCTTGGAGGGCGGGAGAGGAGATACGCAGTATTTT
-	TRBV7-2	TRBD2	TRBJ2-1	CASRTSVVFHEQFF	TGTGCCAGCCGTACTAGCGTCGTGTTCCATGAGCAGTTCTTC
-	TRBV19	-	TRBJ2-7	CASSIGSGPYEQYF	TGTGCCAGTAGTATCGGTAGCGGCCCCTACGAGCAGTACTTC
-	TRBV6-5	TRBD1	TRBJ1-1	CASSSGQVNTEAFF	TGTGCCAGCAGTTCCGGACAGGTGAACACTGAAGCTTTCTTT
-	TRBV20-1	-	TRBJ2-1	CSASKDPGDSNEQFF	TGCAGTGCTAGTAAGGACCCCGGAGACTCTAATGAGCAGTTCTTC
-	TRBV6-1	TRBD1	TRBJ1-5	CASSERIQGVGNQPQDF	TGTGCCAGCAGTGAAAGGATCCAGGGGGTGGGTAATCAGCCCCAGGATTTT